The 27 T cell receptor beta chains below were found in one sample sequenced in a study of blood T cell repertoires in COVID-19. Produced via immunoSEQ multiplex PCR; TCRdb's table is partial and in-frame only. The sample consists of about 210,000 clones, approximately 80% of them appearing once. The sample comprised PBMCs or T cells enriched from blood (not recorded which). The receptor set was obtained from a man aged 30 to 39 with acute COVID-19.

V and J are TRBV10-3 and TRBJ1-5; a weak D match, TRBD1 (5 bases). CDR3 length equals 13 residues. Trimming removed 6 bases from V and 5 bases from J, with 11 bases in between. Germline CDR1 and CDR2: ENHRY and SYGVKD. CDR3 bases: TGTGCCATCAGCCCAGGGTTCGATCAGCCCCAGCATTTT. Translation gives CAISPGFDQPQHF.

This clone was observed a few times. This chain uses TRBV2 with TRBJ1-4; 7 bases align to TRBD1. The junction had 10 bases not matched to a gene; V was cut back by 11 bases and J by 7 bases. The CDR3 is 13 residues long. Looked up from germline, CDR1 is SNHLY and CDR2 is FYNNEI. DNA for the CDR3: TGTGCCCCAGGGGACAGAACTTTTGAAAAACTGTTTTTT. It specifies CAPGDRTFEKLFF.

The chain carries TRBV7-9 and TRBJ1-6, with D perhaps TRBD1 (6 bases). The germline V gene has CDR1 SEHNR and CDR2 FQNEAQ (reference sequence). CDR3 length: 15 residues. V shed 5 bases and J shed 7 bases, with 15 bases lying between them. The CDR3 region has the DNA TGTGCCAGCAGCCCTGAACAGGGAATCAATTCACCCCTCCACTTT. This sequence encodes CASSPEQGINSPLHF.

J is TRBJ2-4 and V is TRBV6-4, with D maybe TRBD1 (5 bases). This CDR3 is built from 14 residues. V was pared by 2 bases and J by 6 bases, with 11 bases between. In germline, CDR1 is MRHNA, CDR2 SNTAGT. The CDR3 sequence: CASSDGVQGNIQYF. The CDR3 DNA reads as TGTGCCAGCAGTGACGGGGTCCAGGGAAACATTCAGTACTTC.

The V call is TRBV5-1, the J call TRBJ2-7; TRBD1 agrees at 7 bases. Germline V lookup: CDR1 SGHRS, CDR2 YFSETQ. The length of the CDR3 is 13 residues. Trimming took 4 bases from V and 5 from J; bases not matched to a gene: 6. The CDR3: CASSTTGAHEQYF. The CDR3 DNA reads as TGCGCCAGCAGCACCACAGGGGCCCACGAGCAGTACTTC.

The chain recombines TRBV19 with TRBJ1-5; 9 bases fit TRBD1. The CDR3 covers 17 residues. V lost 5 bases, J lost 1 base, and 9 bases stayed unmatched. Germline assignment: CDR1 LNHDA and CDR2 SQIVND (reference sequence). The CDR3 DNA reads TGTGCCAGTAGTGCTGGGACAGGGAAGAGAAGCAATCAGCCCCAGCATTTT. As protein: CASSAGTGKRSNQPQHF.

The chain has TRBV2 and TRBJ1-6; 8 nucleotides align to TRBD1. With 6 bases clipped from V and 3 bases from J, the junction kept 4 bases outside the gene matches. This CDR3 region has 15 residues. CDR1 SNHLY and CDR2 FYNNEI come from the germline V gene. The CDR3 loop reads CASRGTGDYNSPLHF. CDR3 nucleotide sequence: TGTGCCAGCAGGGGGACAGGTGACTATAATTCACCCCTCCACTTT. The entire variable domain, with the rest obtained from reference TRBV2 and TRBJ1-6, is as follows: EPEVTQTPSHQVTQMGQEVILRCVPISNHLYFYWYRQILGQKVEFLVSFYNNEISEKSEIFDDQFSVERPDGSNFTLKIRSTKLEDSAMYFCASRGTGDYNSPLHFGNGTRLTVT.

CDR3 sequence reads: CASSLGLLDEQYF. The CDR3, as DNA: TGTGCCAGCAGCTTAGGTCTCCTAGACGAGCAGTACTTC. This chain links TRBV7-9 with TRBJ2-7; D gene uncertain. Germline values: CDR1 SEHNR, CDR2 FQNEAQ (reference sequence). CDR3 length equals 13 residues. Trimming cost V 1 base and J 5 bases, with 9 bases left between them.

The chain uses TRBV28 and TRBJ1-2; D is unresolved. From germline, CDR1 is MDHEN and CDR2 SYDVKM. The CDR3 has 12 amino acids. Trimming cost V 5 bases and J 8 bases, with 12 bases left between them. The CDR3 reads CASSLRAGGYTF. Written as DNA, the CDR3 is TGTGCCAGCAGTCTGCGGGCCGGGGGCTACACCTTC.

V and J are TRBV6-5 and TRBJ2-5, with TRBD2 matching over 7 bases. The CDR3 has 15 amino acids. The germline V gene encodes CDR1 MNHEY and CDR2 SVGAGI. The J segment lost 2 bases and the V segment lost 5 bases, leaving 8 bases of the junction unmatched. The CDR3 protein is CASSPRTRSQETQYF. The CDR3 nucleotides are TGTGCCAGCAGTCCACGGACTAGATCGCAAGAGACCCAGTACTTC.

V gene TRBV10-3 combines with J gene TRBJ1-3; D perhaps matches TRBD1 (6 bases). This CDR3 is built from 15 residues. Per the germline V gene, CDR1 is ENHRY and CDR2 is SYGVKD. V gave up 9 bases and J gave up 2 bases, with 17 bases separating them. The CDR3 region is CAIYEGDRTGNTIYF. As DNA, the CDR3 is TGTGCCATATACGAGGGGGATCGAACTGGAAACACCATATATTTT.

Points on this clone: At the DNA level, this CDR3 is encoded by other sequences in the same sample as well. The chain couples TRBV7-9 to TRBJ1-1; no definite D call. The ends were cut back, 1 base at V and 0 bases at J, with 6 bases in the middle. The CDR3 has 14 amino acids. The germline gives CDR1 SEHNR, CDR2 FQNEAQ (reference sequence). The CDR3 bases are TGTGCCAGCAGCTTAGACAGTATGAACACTGAAGCTTTCTTT. Protein sequence: CASSLDSMNTEAFF.

The chain couples TRBV10-1 to TRBJ2-5; TRBD1 agrees at 7 bases. The ends lost 3 bases at V and 1 base at J; junction bases unmatched: 11. The germline V gene has CDR1 WNHNN and CDR2 SYGVQD (reference sequence). The CDR3 has 17 residues. In nucleotides, the CDR3 is TGCGCCAGCAGTGAAGTCTCAGGGGGTTTGGGCCAAGAGACCCAGTACTTC. Its translation: CASSEVSGGLGQETQYF.

The chain is built from TRBV5-5 and TRBJ2-3; 9 bases line up with TRBD1. Germline CDR1 is SGHKS and CDR2 is YYEKEE (reference sequence). This CDR3 is built from 15 residues. The V and J ends lost 0 bases and 4 bases, in that order; junction bases with no gene match: 3. The CDR3 DNA reads TGTGCCAGCAGCTTGGACAGGGGGCCGGCAGATACGCAGTATTTT. Its translation is CASSLDRGPADTQYF. The full variable domain, its missing parts supplied by reference TRBV5-5 and TRBJ2-3, is DAGVTQSPTHLIKTRGQQVTLRCSPISGHKSVSWYQQVLGQGPQFIFQYYEKEERGRGNFPDRFSARQFPNYSSELNVNALLLGDSALYLCASSLDRGPADTQYFGPGTRLTVL.

The chain joins TRBV5-1 to TRBJ2-1, with a possible D match to TRBD2 (6 bases). The germline V and J ends were trimmed by 3 bases and 6 bases, with 10 bases remaining between them. This CDR3 contains 13 residues. CDR1 is SGHRS, CDR2 YFSETQ, per germline. CDR3 amino acids: CASSSGLSNEQFF. The CDR3 bases are TGCGCCAGCAGCTCCGGACTAAGCAATGAGCAGTTCTTC.

The chain carries TRBV9 and TRBJ1-1; D is perhaps TRBD1 (5 bases). This CDR3 has 15 amino acids. Deletions cut 4 bases from V and 0 bases from J, with 13 bases between. In germline, CDR1 is SGDLS, CDR2 YYNGEE. The CDR3 here is CASSPRQGVNTEAFF. The CDR3 DNA reads TGTGCCAGCAGCCCGAGGCAGGGTGTGAACACTGAAGCTTTCTTT.

The rearrangement uses TRBV19 and TRBJ1-2; D might be TRBD1 (6 bases). The CDR3 is 13 residues long. The V gene lost 3 bases and the J gene lost 2 bases, with 7 bases spanning the gap. Germline CDR1 reads LNHDA; CDR2 reads SQIVND (reference sequence). As DNA, the CDR3 is TGTGCCAGTAGTATGGGGGCCAACTATGGCTACACCTTC. It specifies CASSMGANYGYTF.

The chain couples TRBV4-1 to TRBJ2-5; 10 nucleotides match TRBD2. CDR3 length: 15 residues. The ends lost 6 bases at V and 4 bases at J; junction bases unmatched: 8. The V gene's germline CDR1 is MGHRA and CDR2 YSYEKL. The CDR3 sequence: CASSLYRLAGETQYF. DNA for the CDR3: TGCGCCAGCAGTCTTTATCGACTAGCGGGAGAGACCCAGTACTTC.

The gene calls are TRBV9 and TRBJ2-3; 9 positions match TRBD2. The ends lost 6 bases at V and 0 bases at J; junction bases unmatched: 11. The CDR3 consists of 17 residues. Germline V gene lookup returns CDR1 SGDLS and CDR2 YYNGEE. CDR3 coding DNA: TGTGCCAGCACCTCGGGGCCTAGCGGGGAGAGCACAGATACGCAGTATTTT. This encodes CASTSGPSGESTDTQYF.

The CDR3 is CASSQQTTGTNSPLHF. In nucleotides, the CDR3 is TGTGCCAGTAGTCAGCAGACGACAGGGACCAATTCACCCCTCCACTTT. V is TRBV19 and J is TRBJ1-6, with 7 bases aligning to TRBD1. Germline CDR1 is LNHDA and CDR2 is SQIVND (reference sequence). The junction had 11 bases not matched to a gene; V was cut back by 5 bases and J by 7 bases. The CDR3 covers 16 residues.

V gene TRBV18 combines with J gene TRBJ2-2; TRBD1 agrees at 9 bases. The CDR3 loop spans 16 amino acids. J was trimmed by 3 bases and V by 1 base; bases with no gene match: 3. The germline V gene encodes CDR1 KGHSH and CDR2 LQKENI. In DNA, the CDR3 is TGTGCCAGCTCACCACGGACAGGGGTGGACACCGGGGAGCTGTTTTTT. Its translation: CASSPRTGVDTGELFF.

The chain is built from TRBV19 and TRBJ1-6; 8 bases are a match to TRBD1. The CDR3 consists of 13 residues. Looked up from germline, CDR1 is LNHDA and CDR2 is SQIVND (reference sequence). V shed 6 bases and J 10 bases; nucleotides not matched to a gene: 5. The CDR3 nucleotides read TGTGCCAGTAGAGGACAGGGAAGCTCACCCCTCCACTTT. Translating it yields CASRGQGSSPLHF.

The chain couples TRBV12-5 to TRBJ2-7; TRBD1 might be the D (5 bases). Per the germline V gene, CDR1 is LGHNT and CDR2 is FRNRAP. The V and J ends lost 1 base and 3 bases respectively, with 16 bases between them. This CDR3 is 16 amino acids long. The CDR3 loop reads CASGLAPRQGSYEQYF. CDR3 sequence (DNA): TGTGCTAGTGGTTTGGCCCCTCGGCAGGGAAGCTACGAGCAGTACTTC.

This clone was observed many times. V is TRBV4-1 and J is TRBJ1-1; no reliable D call. The CDR3 covers 12 residues. Germline CDR1 MGHRA, CDR2 YSYEKL. Trimming left V 4 bases short and J 6 bases short, with 9 bases between. CDR3 DNA: TGCGCCAGCAGCCGTCCAGGCCCTGAAGCTTTCTTT. Protein sequence: CASSRPGPEAFF.

This chain joins TRBV24-1 and TRBJ1-5; 9 nucleotides match TRBD1. The length of the CDR3 is 12 residues. Losses at the gene ends were 3 bases for V and 16 bases for J; bases not matched to a gene: 6. From germline, CDR1 is KGHDR and CDR2 SFDVKD. The CDR3 sequence: CATSDPGTGPHF. The CDR3 bases are TGTGCCACCAGTGATCCCGGGACAGGGCCCCATTTT.

This clone was seen a few times. The V and J genes are TRBV27 and TRBJ2-2; 8 nucleotides line up with TRBD2. Trimming took 5 bases from V and 1 from J; bases not matched to a gene: 6. Per the germline V gene, CDR1 is MNHEY and CDR2 is SMNVEV (reference sequence). The CDR3 is 16 residues long. The CDR3 loop is CASSIIAGLNTGELFF. The CDR3 DNA reads TGTGCCAGCAGTATCATAGCGGGATTGAACACCGGGGAGCTGTTTTTT.

V is TRBV9 and J is TRBJ1-5; 9 nucleotides agree with TRBD1. Germline V CDR1 and CDR2: SGDLS, YYNGEE. The J segment lost 3 bases and the V segment lost 3 bases, leaving 4 bases of the junction unmatched. There are 15 residues in the CDR3. The CDR3, as DNA: TGTGCCAGCAGCGGGGGACAGGGCCCCAATCAGCCCCAGCATTTT. This sequence encodes CASSGGQGPNQPQHF.